These 5 T cell receptor beta chains originate from one sample sequenced in a study of blood T cell repertoires in COVID-19. TCRdb's copy holds only in-frame clones and misses some; the assay was immunoSEQ multiplex PCR. The profile shows about 120,000 clones, more than 75% of them singletons. What was sequenced was peripheral blood. The receptor set was obtained from a woman between 45 and 65 years old with acute or convalescent COVID-19.

This clone was seen once. The rearrangement joins TRBV30 to TRBJ2-2; tentative D call: TRBD2 (6 bases). There are 12 residues in the CDR3. CDR1 is GTSNPN, CDR2 SVGIG, per germline (reference sequence). Deletions cut 4 bases from V and 6 bases from J, with 9 bases between. In DNA form, the CDR3 reads TGTGCCTGGACCGGAGGGGCCGGGGAGCTGTTTTTT. Protein product: CAWTGGAGELFF.

The V call is TRBV6-2 or TRBV6-3, the J call TRBJ2-7; TRBD1 agrees at 10 bases. V was clipped by 0 bases and J by 7 bases; unmatched bases: 12. The CDR3 extends over 17 amino acids. Germline V gene data show CDR1 as MNHEY and CDR2 as SVGEGT. CDR3 sequence (DNA): TGTGCCAGCAGTTACTCCCCTCGACAGGGGGCAAGGTGGGAGCAGTACTTC. The encoded protein is CASSYSPRQGARWEQYF.

The rearrangement joins TRBV19 to TRBJ2-1, with D perhaps TRBD1 (6 bases). Trimming pared 3 bases from V and 3 bases from J, leaving 12 bases between. Germline CDR1 is LNHDA and CDR2 is SQIVND (reference sequence). The CDR3 runs 15 residues. CDR3 protein: CASSILQGHYNEQFF. The CDR3 nucleotides are TGTGCCAGTAGTATCCTTCAGGGACACTACAATGAGCAGTTCTTC. Full variable domain (remainder filled in from reference TRBV19 and TRBJ2-1): DGGITQSPKYLFRKEGQNVTLSCEQNLNHDAMYWYRQDPGQGLRLIYYSQIVNDFQKGDIAEGYSVSREKKESFPLTVTSAQKNPTAFYLCASSILQGHYNEQFFGPGTRLTVL.

This chain uses TRBV5-4 with TRBJ1-2; a possible D gene is TRBD1 (5 bases). This CDR3 spans 13 amino acids. Germline V gives CDR1 SGHNT, CDR2 YYREEE (reference sequence). The V end lost 0 bases, the J end lost 7 bases, and 10 bases lay between the germline ends. The CDR3 DNA reads as TGTGCCAGCAGCTTGGAGGGACTGGGTGGCTACACCTTC. Translating gives CASSLEGLGGYTF.

The chain links TRBV15 to TRBJ2-3; TRBD2 agrees at 7 bases. V shed 0 bases and J 8 bases; nucleotides not matched to a gene: 2. The length of the CDR3 is 13 residues. In germline, CDR1 is LNHNV, CDR2 YYDKDF (reference sequence). CDR3 nucleotide sequence: TGTGCCACCAGCAGAGAGACGGGAGGTACGCAGTATTTT. Encoded protein: CATSRETGGTQYF.